These 22 T cell receptor beta chains originate from one sample sequenced in a study of Tregs in tolerant kidney transplant recipients. The protocol was immunoSEQ multiplex PCR, while the TCRdb copy is restricted to in-frame clones and leaves out a portion. This sample has 240,000 or so clones, with approximately 84% found just once. Sequencing input: CD4+ T cells from blood. The receptors come from a human donor in good health.

J is TRBJ2-1 and V is TRBV6-1; 9 positions match TRBD1. Germline V gives CDR1 MNHNS, CDR2 SASEGT. This CDR3 is 15 amino acids long. J gave up 9 bases and V 4 bases, and 10 bases lay outside the gene matches. CDR3 DNA sequence: TGTGCCAGCAGTGTCCGGGACAGGGCTCTGACTGAGCAGTTCTTC. Amino acid sequence: CASSVRDRALTEQFF.

V and J are TRBV2 and TRBJ2-7; TRBD2 aligns across 11 bases. Germline V gene lookup returns CDR1 SNHLY and CDR2 FYNNEI. The CDR3 is made up of 15 amino acids. Unmatched junction bases numbered 9, after V lost 6 bases and J lost 5 bases. CDR3 residues: CASRVAGGPSDEQYF. The CDR3 DNA follows: TGTGCCAGCAGGGTAGCGGGAGGGCCGTCGGACGAGCAGTACTTC.

This chain connects TRBV4-2 to TRBJ2-7; 9 nucleotides agree with TRBD1. The CDR3 length is 15 residues. J lost 1 base, V lost 3 bases, and 4 bases had no gene match. Looked up from germline, CDR1 is LGHNA and CDR2 is YNFKEQ. The CDR3 sequence: CASSQRTGVSYEQYF. CDR3 bases: TGTGCCAGCAGCCAGCGGACAGGGGTGTCCTACGAGCAGTACTTC.

The chain employs TRBV5-4 and TRBJ1-4; D might be TRBD1 (5 bases). The germline V gene encodes CDR1 SGHNT and CDR2 YYREEE (reference sequence). There are 18 residues in the CDR3. The V and J ends lost 4 bases and 2 bases respectively, with 21 bases between them. CDR3: CASSPTWDPKATNEKLFF. CDR3 bases: TGTGCCAGCAGCCCAACCTGGGACCCTAAGGCGACTAATGAAAAACTGTTTTTT.

The chain couples TRBV10-2 to TRBJ2-3; D is undetermined. Deletions cut 3 bases from V and 0 bases from J, with 10 bases between. Looked up from germline, CDR1 is WSHSY and CDR2 is SAAADI. The CDR3 spans 15 residues. The CDR3 DNA reads TGCGCCAGCAGTGATAGAGGCCGTAGCACAGATACGCAGTATTTT. Translating gives CASSDRGRSTDTQYF.

This chain joins TRBV7-9 and TRBJ2-1; possibly TRBD1 or TRBD2 for D (5 bases each). V lost 8 bases to trimming and J lost 5 bases, with 16 bases between them. This CDR3 has 14 amino acids. The germline CDR1 and CDR2 sequences are SEHNR and FQNEAQ (reference sequence). CDR3 in DNA: TGTGCCAGCTTGTGGGATGGGGGACACAATGAGCAGTTCTTC. This codes for CASLWDGGHNEQFF. Using reference TRBV7-9 and TRBJ2-1 for the parts outside the CDR3, the full variable domain is DTGVSQNPRHKITKRGQNVTFRCDPISEHNRLYWYRQTLGQGPEFLTYFQNEAQLEKSRLLSDRFSAERPKGSFSTLEIQRTEQGDSAMYLCASLWDGGHNEQFFGPGTRLTVL.

The genes are TRBV6-5 and TRBJ1-5, with 11 nucleotides matching TRBD1. This CDR3 region has 16 residues. The trim removed 2 bases at V and 7 bases at J, leaving 7 bases unmatched. Looked up from germline, CDR1 is MNHEY and CDR2 is SVGAGI. Written as DNA, the CDR3 is TGTGCCAGCAGTTACCTCAAGGGGACAGGGGGGCAGCCCCAGCATTTT. Protein product: CASSYLKGTGGQPQHF.

The chain carries TRBV5-1 and TRBJ2-5, with TRBD1 identical over 7 bases. The J call is uncertain, as TRBJ2-7 better fits the DNA end. The CDR3 runs to 14 residues. CDR1 is SGHRS and CDR2 is YFSETQ in the germline V gene. CDR3 DNA: TGCGCCAGCAGCACGGACAGGACAAGCTACGAGCAGTACTTC. Encoded protein: CASSTDRTSYEQYF.

The CDR3 DNA sequence: TGTGCCAGCAGCTCTTCCGGGACAGGGATGTACACTGAAGCTTTCTTT. This encodes CASSSSGTGMYTEAFF. This sequence joins TRBV7-9 and TRBJ1-1, with 9 bases identical to TRBD1. V was clipped by 4 bases and J by 3 bases; unmatched bases: 9. The CDR3 runs 16 residues. Germline-derived CDR1 and CDR2 are SEHNR and FQNEAQ (reference sequence).

The chain links TRBV9 to TRBJ2-4; 8 bases fit TRBD2. This CDR3 spans 15 amino acids. The trim removed 0 bases at V and 6 bases at J, leaving 5 bases unmatched. Germline-derived CDR1 and CDR2 are SGDLS and YYNGEE. The CDR3 loop is CASSVDGRVGNIQYF. CDR3 in DNA: TGTGCCAGCAGCGTAGACGGGAGGGTCGGAAACATTCAGTACTTC.

The CDR3 sequence is CASSEASLWENEQFF. The CDR3 nucleotides read TGTGCCAGCAGTGAAGCTAGCTTATGGGAGAATGAGCAGTTCTTC. The rearrangement joins TRBV25-1 to TRBJ2-1, with TRBD2 as a possible D gene (5 bases). Germline CDR1 MGHDK, CDR2 SYGVNS. The V and J ends lost 2 bases and 7 bases respectively, with 15 bases between them. This CDR3 is 15 amino acids long.

The chain has TRBV6-6 and TRBJ1-1; the D gene is possibly TRBD1 (6 bases). Trimming removed 4 bases at V and 1 base at J, with 10 bases between. The V gene's germline CDR1 is MNHNY and CDR2 SVGAGI (reference sequence). CDR3 length: 14 residues. Here the CDR3 reads CASSSRGENTEAFF. For the CDR3, the DNA is TGTGCCAGCAGTTCCAGGGGAGAGAACACTGAAGCTTTCTTT.

The V and J genes are TRBV5-1 and TRBJ2-5, with D perhaps matching TRBD2 (5 bases). CDR1 and CDR2 from the germline V gene are SGHRS and YFSETQ. Trimming stripped 4 bases from V and 5 bases from J, with 12 bases between. The CDR3 has 13 amino acids. The CDR3 protein is CASSARGLETQYF. The CDR3 DNA reads as TGCGCCAGCAGCGCACGGGGATTGGAGACCCAGTACTTC.

V and J are TRBV6-5 and TRBJ1-1; 7 nucleotides agree with TRBD1. V lost 6 bases, J lost 0 bases, and 7 bases stayed unmatched. CDR3 length: 15 residues. Germline V lookup: CDR1 MNHEY, CDR2 SVGAGI. The CDR3, as DNA: TGTGCCAGCAGCTCAGGGGGGCGGGTGAACACTGAAGCTTTCTTT. Translated: CASSSGGRVNTEAFF.

This clone has just a few counts. The chain carries TRBV6-5 and TRBJ1-2; unclear D gene. CDR1 is MNHEY and CDR2 is SVGAGI in the germline V gene. This CDR3 spans 15 amino acids. The ends were cut back, 0 bases at V and 8 bases at J, with 16 bases in the middle. The CDR3, as DNA: TGTGCCAGCAGTTACTCAGTGGTAGGGATTCGGGGCTACACCTTC. Translated: CASSYSVVGIRGYTF.

This chain links TRBV4-1 with TRBJ2-5, with 15 bases aligning to TRBD2. J was trimmed by 1 base and V by 3 bases; bases with no gene match: 9. This CDR3 region has 19 residues. The germline CDR1 and CDR2 sequences are MGHRA and YSYEKL. Here the CDR3 reads CASSHPGLAGGPGQETQYF. For the CDR3, the DNA is TGCGCCAGCAGCCACCCCGGACTAGCGGGAGGGCCGGGCCAAGAGACCCAGTACTTC.

The CDR3 nucleotides read TGTGCCAGCAGCACGCGCAATGGGCGGGAGGGCCGCGGCACAGATACGCAGTATTTT. This sequence encodes CASSTRNGREGRGTDTQYF. The chain uses TRBV11-2 and TRBJ2-3, with TRBD2 matching over 9 bases. Germline V gene sequence: CDR1 SGHAT, CDR2 FQNNGV. There are 19 residues in the CDR3. With V trimmed by 5 bases and J by 1 base, 16 bases remained unmatched.

The J gene is TRBJ1-2, the V gene TRBV5-5, with D possibly TRBD1 on 5 matching bases. Trimming removed 4 bases from V and 3 bases from J, with 13 bases in between. Germline V gene lookup returns CDR1 SGHKS and CDR2 YYEKEE (reference sequence). The CDR3 has 14 residues. The CDR3 DNA is TGTGCCAGCAGCCGGACGGGAGGGGACTATGGCTACACCTTC. Its protein product is CASSRTGGDYGYTF.

The V call is TRBV21-1, the J call TRBJ1-2. TRBV21-1 is an annotated pseudogene. The CDR3 is 15 amino acids. CDR3 in amino acids: CASSKGQPPNYGYTF. Written as DNA, the CDR3 is TGTGCCAGCAGCAAAGGCCAACCTCCGAACTATGGCTACACCTTC.

The rearrangement links TRBV6-1 to TRBJ1-2, with D unclear. Trimming cost V 6 bases and J 0 bases, with 8 bases left between them. This CDR3 has 13 residues. Per the germline V gene, CDR1 is MNHNS and CDR2 is SASEGT. The chain's CDR3 is CASRAVPNYGYTF. The CDR3 nucleotides are TGTGCCAGCAGGGCAGTTCCTAACTATGGCTACACCTTC.

This chain connects TRBV19 to TRBJ2-5; D might be TRBD1 or TRBD2, each matching 5 bases. V gave up 5 bases and J gave up 5 bases, with 18 bases separating them. The CDR3 contains 15 residues. Germline CDR1 reads LNHDA; CDR2 reads SQIVND (reference sequence). The CDR3 protein is CASSGRKAWGETQYF. The CDR3, as DNA: TGTGCCAGTAGTGGCAGGAAGGCCTGGGGGGAGACCCAGTACTTC.

The chain links TRBV2 to TRBJ2-7; 9 bases align to TRBD1. From germline, CDR1 is SNHLY and CDR2 FYNNEI. The length of the CDR3 is 15 residues. The CDR3 bases are TGTGCAGACGGATCCGGACAGGGGCCAGGGTACGAGCAGTACTTC. This encodes CADGSGQGPGYEQYF. The full variable domain, in which reference TRBV2 and TRBJ2-7 provide the parts outside the CDR3, is EPEVTQTPSHQVTQMGQEVILRCVPISNHLYFYWYRQILGQKVEFLVSFYNNEISEKSEIFDDQFSVERPDGSNFTLKIRSTKLEDSAMYFCADGSGQGPGYEQYFGPGTRLTVT.